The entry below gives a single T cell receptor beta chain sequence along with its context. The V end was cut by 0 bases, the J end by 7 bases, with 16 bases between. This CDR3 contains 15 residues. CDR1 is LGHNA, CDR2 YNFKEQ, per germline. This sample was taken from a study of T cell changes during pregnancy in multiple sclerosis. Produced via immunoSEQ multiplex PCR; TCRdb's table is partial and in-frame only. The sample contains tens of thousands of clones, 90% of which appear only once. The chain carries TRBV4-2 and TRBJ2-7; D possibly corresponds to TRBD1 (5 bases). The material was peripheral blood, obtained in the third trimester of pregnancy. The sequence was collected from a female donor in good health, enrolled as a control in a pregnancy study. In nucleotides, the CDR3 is TGTGCCAGCAGCCAAGACAGGGCCACCAAAGGAGAGCAGTACTTC. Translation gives CASSQDRATKGEQYF.